This TCR beta chain comes out of a study of blood T cell repertoires in COVID-19. Whole-study context: Sample material is recorded as cDNA or gDNA derived from T cells, B-cell-depleted T cells, or PBMCs.

As processed by the authors: Reference gene primers were amplified, and this amplification served to estimate nucleated cell counts. Measured with immunoSEQ multiplex PCR; TCRdb has only the in-frame clones, and not every one. V and J calls and clone size follow that table, whereas D and trimming were derived from the DNA. The sample shows some 250,000 clones, approximately 86% of them seen only once. Seattle researchers signed up patients amid active infection and tracked them longitudinally. Germline V lookup: CDR1 SEHNR, CDR2 FQNEAQ (reference sequence). The CDR3 is made up of 16 amino acids. V was clipped by 1 base and J by 0 bases, with 9 bases between them.

The specimen sequenced was peripheral blood. The rearrangement links TRBV7-9 to TRBJ2-2, with D unresolved. The receptor's source is a woman aged 55 to 70 with COVID-19, enrolled during active disease. CDR3: CASSLGEVANTGELFF. As DNA, the CDR3 is TGTGCCAGCAGCTTAGGAGAGGTAGCGAACACCGGGGAGCTGTTTTTT.